These 11 T cell receptor beta chains share one sample of origin, sequenced in a study of cytotoxic CD8 clonotypes in ibrutinib-treated CLL (dated by TCRdb to the early 2020s). The time point label here, explained by the study, means: 12 to 13 months on ibrutinib. Library generation was performed with the immunoSEQ multiplex PCR assay. In its TCRdb copy, this immuneACCESS table keeps in-frame sequences only and misses some clones. Where compared with another copy, unresolved V genes explain less than half of these, and the others have no known cause. The table for this sample lists roughly 160,000 clones; roughly 86% of them were counted only once. The ten biggest clones cover about 2% of the sample. The material sequenced was PBMCs, taken after 12 months of ibrutinib treatment. The receptor set was obtained from a human donor with chronic lymphocytic leukemia.

The J gene is TRBJ1-2, the V gene TRBV9; 7 bases are shared with TRBD1. Germline-derived CDR1 and CDR2 are SGDLS and YYNGEE. The trim removed 4 bases at V and 4 bases at J, leaving 7 bases unmatched. The CDR3 loop spans 14 amino acids. CDR3 in amino acids: CASSPRDSLYGYTF. The CDR3, as DNA: TGTGCCAGCAGCCCCCGGGACAGCCTCTATGGCTACACCTTC.

CDR3 sequence: CASLLEDTNTGELFF. The CDR3 bases are TGTGCCAGCCTTCTGGAGGACACCAACACCGGGGAGCTGTTTTTT. The chain couples TRBV19 to TRBJ2-2; D possibly matches TRBD1 or TRBD2 (5 bases each). V was cut by 9 bases and J by 2 bases, with 16 bases left in between. The CDR3 runs 15 residues. Germline CDR1 and CDR2: LNHDA and SQIVND (reference sequence).

V usage is TRBV30 and J usage is TRBJ2-6; D ambiguous. CDR3 size: 15 residues. V lost 0 bases and J 4 bases, leaving 10 bases between the germline ends. Germline V gene lookup returns CDR1 GTSNPN and CDR2 SVGIG (reference sequence). This CDR3 reads CAWSVQGFGANVLTF. The CDR3 region has the DNA TGTGCCTGGAGTGTACAAGGGTTCGGGGCCAACGTCCTGACTTTC.

V and J are TRBV2 and TRBJ2-7; the D gene is possibly TRBD2 (5 bases). This CDR3 has 15 amino acids. V was clipped by 8 bases and J by 1 base, with 18 bases between them. Germline V gene sequence: CDR1 SNHLY, CDR2 FYNNEI. The CDR3 sequence: CASSGVGGLSYEQYF. The DNA of the CDR3 is TGTGCCAGCTCCGGGGTGGGCGGGCTTTCCTACGAGCAGTACTTC. The full variable domain, completed using reference TRBV2 and TRBJ2-7, is EPEVTQTPSHQVTQMGQEVILRCVPISNHLYFYWYRQILGQKVEFLVSFYNNEISEKSEIFDDQFSVERPDGSNFTLKIRSTKLEDSAMYFCASSGVGGLSYEQYFGPGTRLTVT.

This clone was seen more than once but under ten times. Other DNA variants within this sample encode the same CDR3. The V gene is TRBV7-2, the J gene TRBJ1-2; 8 bases fit TRBD1. This CDR3 has 13 amino acids. Germline CDR1 reads SGHTA; CDR2 reads FQGNSA. J was trimmed by 8 bases and V by 5 bases; bases with no gene match: 7. Here the CDR3 DNA reads TGTGCCAGCAGCCAAGACAGGGGACGGGGCTACACCTTC. Translation: CASSQDRGRGYTF. The complete variable domain, with remaining parts taken from reference TRBV7-2 and TRBJ1-2, reads GAGVSQSPSNKVTEKGKDVELRCDPISGHTALYWYRQSLGQGLEFLIYFQGNSAPDKSGLPSDRFSAERTGGSVSTLTIQRTQQEDSAVYLCASSQDRGRGYTFGSGTRLTVV.

The rearrangement links TRBV5-6 to TRBJ2-2; D possibly corresponds to TRBD1 (6 bases). The CDR3 runs 15 residues. Looked up from germline, CDR1 is SGHDT and CDR2 is YYEEEE. The V gene lost 5 bases and the J gene lost 4 bases, with 15 bases spanning the gap. The DNA for the CDR3 is TGTGCCAGCAGGGATGCTGACAGGTTCACCGGGGAGCTGTTTTTT. Amino acids: CASRDADRFTGELFF.

The V and J genes are TRBV5-5 and TRBJ1-2; a weak D match, TRBD1 (6 bases). V was cut by 4 bases and J by 3 bases, with 13 bases left in between. This CDR3 comprises 14 residues. CDR1 and CDR2 (germline): SGHKS, YYEKEE (reference sequence). CDR3 DNA sequence: TGTGCCAGCAGCGGGACAATTTCTCACTATGGCTACACCTTC. Protein: CASSGTISHYGYTF.

V and J are TRBV5-1 and TRBJ1-2; D is unclear. In germline, CDR1 is SGHRS, CDR2 YFSETQ. The ends were cut back, 0 bases at V and 3 bases at J, with 12 bases in the middle. This CDR3 comprises 15 residues. This CDR3 reads CASSLDGYGDYGYTF. CDR3 nucleotide sequence: TGCGCCAGCAGCTTGGACGGCTACGGGGACTATGGCTACACCTTC.

The rearrangement uses TRBV28 and TRBJ1-2; 8 nucleotides line up with TRBD1. CDR3 length: 14 residues. With 3 bases clipped from V and 3 bases from J, the junction kept 3 bases outside the gene matches. CDR1 and CDR2 from the germline V gene are MDHEN and SYDVKM. The CDR3 reads CASSFNRGYYGYTF. CDR3 coding DNA: TGTGCCAGCAGTTTCAACAGGGGGTACTATGGCTACACCTTC.

V and J are TRBV4-3 and TRBJ2-1; D might be TRBD1 (6 bases). The V and J ends lost 1 base and 4 bases respectively, with 11 bases between them. Germline V gene lookup returns CDR1 LGHNA and CDR2 YSLEER. The CDR3 totals 15 residues. The CDR3 loop reads CASSQVPGEYNEQFF. The CDR3 nucleotides are TGCGCCAGCAGCCAAGTCCCAGGGGAATACAATGAGCAGTTCTTC.

The J gene is TRBJ1-6, the V gene TRBV18; D perhaps matches TRBD1 (6 bases). The CDR3 covers 13 residues. Germline V lookup: CDR1 KGHSH, CDR2 LQKENI. The V end lost 0 bases, the J end lost 13 bases, and 10 bases lay between the germline ends. CDR3 in DNA: TGTGCCAGCTCACCACCGGGACAAGCCCCCCTCCACTTT. This gives the protein CASSPPGQAPLHF.